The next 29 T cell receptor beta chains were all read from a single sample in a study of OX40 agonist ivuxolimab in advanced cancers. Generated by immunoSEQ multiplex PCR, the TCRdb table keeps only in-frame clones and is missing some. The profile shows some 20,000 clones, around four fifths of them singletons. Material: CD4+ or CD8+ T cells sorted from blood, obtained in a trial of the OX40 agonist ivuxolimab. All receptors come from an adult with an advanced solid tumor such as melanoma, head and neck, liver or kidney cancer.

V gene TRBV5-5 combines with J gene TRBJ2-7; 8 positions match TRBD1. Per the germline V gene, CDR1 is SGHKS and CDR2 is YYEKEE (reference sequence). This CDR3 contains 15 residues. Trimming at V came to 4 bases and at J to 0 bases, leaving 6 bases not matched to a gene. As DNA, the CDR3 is TGTGCCAGCAGCGCCGGGACAGGAACCTCCTACGAGCAGTACTTC. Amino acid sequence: CASSAGTGTSYEQYF.

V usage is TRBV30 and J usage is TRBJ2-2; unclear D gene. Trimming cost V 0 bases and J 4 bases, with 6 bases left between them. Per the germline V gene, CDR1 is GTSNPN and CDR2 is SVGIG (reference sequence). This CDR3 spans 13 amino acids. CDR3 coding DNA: TGTGCCTGGAGTGTGGCAGTCACCGGGGAGCTGTTTTTT. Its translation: CAWSVAVTGELFF.

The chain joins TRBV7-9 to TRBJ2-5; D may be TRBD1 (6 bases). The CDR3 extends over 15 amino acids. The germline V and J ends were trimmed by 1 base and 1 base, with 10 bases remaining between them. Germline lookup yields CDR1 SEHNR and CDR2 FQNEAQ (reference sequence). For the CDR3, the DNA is TGTGCCAGCAGCTTAGTAGGCAGGGGCCAAGAGACCCAGTACTTC. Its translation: CASSLVGRGQETQYF. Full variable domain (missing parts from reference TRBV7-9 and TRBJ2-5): DTGVSQNPRHKITKRGQNVTFRCDPISEHNRLYWYRQTLGQGPEFLTYFQNEAQLEKSRLLSDRFSAERPKGSFSTLEIQRTEQGDSAMYLCASSLVGRGQETQYFGPGTRLLVL.

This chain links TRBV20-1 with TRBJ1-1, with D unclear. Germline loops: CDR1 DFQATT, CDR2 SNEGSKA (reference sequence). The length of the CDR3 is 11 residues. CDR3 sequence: CAGDMNTEAFF. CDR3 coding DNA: TGCGCTGGAGACATGAACACTGAAGCTTTCTTT.

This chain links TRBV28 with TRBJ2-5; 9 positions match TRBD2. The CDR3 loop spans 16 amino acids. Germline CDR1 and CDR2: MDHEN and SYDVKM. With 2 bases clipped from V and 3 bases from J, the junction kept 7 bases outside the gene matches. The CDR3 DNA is TGTGCCAGCAGTTTAGGGCTGCGGGGGGGAGAAGAGACCCAGTACTTC. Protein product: CASSLGLRGGEETQYF.

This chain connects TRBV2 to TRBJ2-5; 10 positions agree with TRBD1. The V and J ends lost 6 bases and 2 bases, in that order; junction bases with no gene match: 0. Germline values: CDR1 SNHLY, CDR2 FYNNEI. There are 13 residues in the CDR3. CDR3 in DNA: TGTGCCAGCAGGGACAGGGGGCAAGAGACCCAGTACTTC. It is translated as CASRDRGQETQYF.

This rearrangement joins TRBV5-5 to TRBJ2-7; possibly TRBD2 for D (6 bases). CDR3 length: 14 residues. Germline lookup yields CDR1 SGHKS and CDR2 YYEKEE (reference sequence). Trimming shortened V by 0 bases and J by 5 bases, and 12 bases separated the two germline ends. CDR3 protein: CASSLGGGSDEQYF. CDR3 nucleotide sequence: TGTGCCAGCAGCTTGGGTGGGGGGTCGGACGAGCAGTACTTC. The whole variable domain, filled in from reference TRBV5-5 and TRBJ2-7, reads DAGVTQSPTHLIKTRGQQVTLRCSPISGHKSVSWYQQVLGQGPQFIFQYYEKEERGRGNFPDRFSARQFPNYSSELNVNALLLGDSALYLCASSLGGGSDEQYFGPGTRLTVT.

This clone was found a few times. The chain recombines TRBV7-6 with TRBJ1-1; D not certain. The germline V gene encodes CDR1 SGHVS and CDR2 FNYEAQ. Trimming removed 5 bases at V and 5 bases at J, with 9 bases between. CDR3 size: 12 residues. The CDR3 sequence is CASSHPGTEAFF. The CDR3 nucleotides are TGTGCCAGCAGCCACCCTGGGACTGAAGCTTTCTTT.

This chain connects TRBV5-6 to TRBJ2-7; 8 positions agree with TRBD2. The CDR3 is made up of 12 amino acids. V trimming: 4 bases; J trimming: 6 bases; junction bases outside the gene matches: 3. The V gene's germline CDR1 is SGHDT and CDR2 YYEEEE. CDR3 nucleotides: TGTGCCAGCAGCCCGGGGGGGGCCGAGCAGTACTTC. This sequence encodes CASSPGGAEQYF.

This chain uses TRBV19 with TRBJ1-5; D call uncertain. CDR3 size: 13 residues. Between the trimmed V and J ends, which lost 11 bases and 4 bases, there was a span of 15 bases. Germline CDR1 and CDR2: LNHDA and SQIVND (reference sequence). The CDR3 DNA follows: TGTGCCTCCGCGGCGGGGAATAATCAGCCCCAGCATTTT. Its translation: CASAAGNNQPQHF.

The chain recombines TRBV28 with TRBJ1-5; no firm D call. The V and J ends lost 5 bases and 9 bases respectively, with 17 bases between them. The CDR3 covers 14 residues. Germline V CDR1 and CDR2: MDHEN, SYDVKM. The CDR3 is CASSPEAGDWPQHF. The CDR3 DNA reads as TGTGCCAGCAGTCCCGAGGCGGGAGATTGGCCCCAGCATTTT.

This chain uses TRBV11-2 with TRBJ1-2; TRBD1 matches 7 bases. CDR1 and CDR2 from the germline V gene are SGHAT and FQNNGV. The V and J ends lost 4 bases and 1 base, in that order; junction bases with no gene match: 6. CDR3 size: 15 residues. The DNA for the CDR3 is TGTGCCAGCAGCTCTTCACAGGGGATTAACTATGGCTACACCTTC. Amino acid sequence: CASSSSQGINYGYTF.

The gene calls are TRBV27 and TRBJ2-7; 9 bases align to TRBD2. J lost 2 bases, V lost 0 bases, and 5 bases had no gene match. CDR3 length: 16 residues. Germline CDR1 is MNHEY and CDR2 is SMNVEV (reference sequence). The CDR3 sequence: CASSLSVAGVTYEQYF. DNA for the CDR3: TGTGCCAGCAGTTTATCGGTAGCGGGGGTAACCTACGAGCAGTACTTC.

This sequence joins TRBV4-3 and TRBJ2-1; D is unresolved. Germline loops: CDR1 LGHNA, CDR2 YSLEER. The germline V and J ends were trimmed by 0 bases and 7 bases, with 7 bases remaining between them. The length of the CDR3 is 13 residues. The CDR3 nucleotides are TGCGCCAGCAGCCAAGACAGTCGGAATGAGCAGTTCTTC. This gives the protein CASSQDSRNEQFF.

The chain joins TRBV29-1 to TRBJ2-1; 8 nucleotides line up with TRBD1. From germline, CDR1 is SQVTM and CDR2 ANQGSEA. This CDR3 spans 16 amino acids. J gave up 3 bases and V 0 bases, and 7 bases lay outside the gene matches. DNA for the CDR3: TGCAGCGTTGAAGATCCCGCAGGGGGCAGCTACAATGAGCAGTTCTTC. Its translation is CSVEDPAGGSYNEQFF.

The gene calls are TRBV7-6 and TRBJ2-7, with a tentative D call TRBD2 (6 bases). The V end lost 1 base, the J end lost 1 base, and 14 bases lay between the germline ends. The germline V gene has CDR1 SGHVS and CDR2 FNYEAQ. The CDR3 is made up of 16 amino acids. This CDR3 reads CASSLGNPAGSYEQYF. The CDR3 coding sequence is TGTGCCAGCAGCTTAGGGAACCCAGCGGGTTCCTACGAGCAGTACTTC.

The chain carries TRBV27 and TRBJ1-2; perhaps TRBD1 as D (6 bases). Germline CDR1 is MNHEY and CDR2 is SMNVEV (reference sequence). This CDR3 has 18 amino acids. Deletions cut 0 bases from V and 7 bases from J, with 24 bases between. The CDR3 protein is CASSLSISRGEGYGGYTF. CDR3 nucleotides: TGTGCCAGCAGTTTATCTATCTCGAGGGGGGAAGGGTACGGTGGCTACACCTTC.

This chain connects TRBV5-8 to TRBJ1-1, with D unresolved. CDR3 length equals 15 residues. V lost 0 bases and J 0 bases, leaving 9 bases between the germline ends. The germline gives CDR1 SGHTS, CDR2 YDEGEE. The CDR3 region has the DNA TGTGCCAGCAGCTTGGATTCTCCGATGAACACTGAAGCTTTCTTT. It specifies CASSLDSPMNTEAFF.

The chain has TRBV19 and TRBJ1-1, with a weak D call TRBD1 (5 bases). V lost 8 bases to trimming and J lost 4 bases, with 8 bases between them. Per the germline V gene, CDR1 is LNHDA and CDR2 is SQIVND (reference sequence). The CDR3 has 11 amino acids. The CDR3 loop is CASGGFTEAFF. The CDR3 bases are TGTGCCAGTGGGGGGTTCACTGAAGCTTTCTTT.

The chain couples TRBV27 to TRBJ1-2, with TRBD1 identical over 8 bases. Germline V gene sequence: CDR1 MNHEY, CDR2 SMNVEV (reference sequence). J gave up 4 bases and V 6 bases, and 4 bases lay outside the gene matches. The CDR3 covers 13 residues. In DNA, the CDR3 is TGTGCCAGCAGCCGGGGACAGGCCTATGGCTACACCTTC. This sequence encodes CASSRGQAYGYTF.

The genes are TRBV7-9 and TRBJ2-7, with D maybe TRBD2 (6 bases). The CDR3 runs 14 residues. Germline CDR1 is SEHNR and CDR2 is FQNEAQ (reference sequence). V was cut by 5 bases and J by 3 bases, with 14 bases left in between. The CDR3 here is CASSPGDWGYEQYF. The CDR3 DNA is TGTGCCAGCAGCCCTGGGGACTGGGGCTACGAGCAGTACTTC. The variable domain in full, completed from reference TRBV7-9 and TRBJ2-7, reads DTGVSQNPRHKITKRGQNVTFRCDPISEHNRLYWYRQTLGQGPEFLTYFQNEAQLEKSRLLSDRFSAERPKGSFSTLEIQRTEQGDSAMYLCASSPGDWGYEQYFGPGTRLTVT.

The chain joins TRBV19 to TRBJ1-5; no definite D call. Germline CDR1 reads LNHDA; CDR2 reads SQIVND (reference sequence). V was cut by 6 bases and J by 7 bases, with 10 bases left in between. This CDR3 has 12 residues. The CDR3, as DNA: TGTGCCAGTAGGGACTTAGTACAGCCCCAGCATTTT. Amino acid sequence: CASRDLVQPQHF. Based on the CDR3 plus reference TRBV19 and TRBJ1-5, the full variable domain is DGGITQSPKYLFRKEGQNVTLSCEQNLNHDAMYWYRQDPGQGLRLIYYSQIVNDFQKGDIAEGYSVSREKKESFPLTVTSAQKNPTAFYLCASRDLVQPQHFGDGTRLSIL.

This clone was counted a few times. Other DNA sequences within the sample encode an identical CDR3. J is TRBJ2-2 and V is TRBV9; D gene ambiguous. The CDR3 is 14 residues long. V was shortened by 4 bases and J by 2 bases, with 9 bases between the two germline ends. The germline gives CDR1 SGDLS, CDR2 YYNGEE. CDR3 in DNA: TGTGCCAGCAGCCCGGACCGAAACACCGGGGAGCTGTTTTTT. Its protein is CASSPDRNTGELFF.

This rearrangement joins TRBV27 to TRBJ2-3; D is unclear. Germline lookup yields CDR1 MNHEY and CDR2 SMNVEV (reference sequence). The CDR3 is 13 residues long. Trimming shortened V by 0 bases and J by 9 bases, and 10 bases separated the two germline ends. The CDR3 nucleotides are TGTGCCAGCAGTTTATCGATCGGAGAAACGCAGTATTTT. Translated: CASSLSIGETQYF.

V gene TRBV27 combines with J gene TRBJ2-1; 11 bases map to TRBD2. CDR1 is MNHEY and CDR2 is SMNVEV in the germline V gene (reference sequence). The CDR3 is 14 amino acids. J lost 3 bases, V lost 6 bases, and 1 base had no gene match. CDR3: CASRGLAVYNEQFF. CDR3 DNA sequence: TGTGCCAGCAGGGGACTAGCGGTCTACAATGAGCAGTTCTTC.

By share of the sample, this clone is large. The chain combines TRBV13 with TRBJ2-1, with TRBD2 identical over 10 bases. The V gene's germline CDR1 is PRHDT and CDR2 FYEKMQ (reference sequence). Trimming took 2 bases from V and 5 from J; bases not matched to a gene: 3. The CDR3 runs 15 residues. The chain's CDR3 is CASSLIGLADNEQFF. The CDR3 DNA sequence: TGTGCCAGCAGCTTAATCGGACTAGCGGACAATGAGCAGTTCTTC.

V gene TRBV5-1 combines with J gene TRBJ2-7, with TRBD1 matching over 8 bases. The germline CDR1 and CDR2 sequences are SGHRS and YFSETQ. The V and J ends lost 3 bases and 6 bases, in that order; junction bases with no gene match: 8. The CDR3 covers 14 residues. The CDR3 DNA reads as TGCGCCAGCAGCTATGGGACAGGAGGCTCCGAGCAGTACTTC. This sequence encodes CASSYGTGGSEQYF. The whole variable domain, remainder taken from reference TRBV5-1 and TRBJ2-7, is KAGVTQTPRYLIKTRGQQVTLSCSPISGHRSVSWYQQTPGQGLQFLFEYFSETQRNKGNFPGRFSGRQFSNSRSEMNVSTLELGDSALYLCASSYGTGGSEQYFGPGTRLTVT.

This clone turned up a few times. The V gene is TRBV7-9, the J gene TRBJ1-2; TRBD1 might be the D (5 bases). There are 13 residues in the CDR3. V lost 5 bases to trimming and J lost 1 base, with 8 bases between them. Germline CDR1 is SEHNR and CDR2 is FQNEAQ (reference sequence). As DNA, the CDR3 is TGTGCCAGCAGCCCGACAGTTAACTATGGCTACACCTTC. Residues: CASSPTVNYGYTF.

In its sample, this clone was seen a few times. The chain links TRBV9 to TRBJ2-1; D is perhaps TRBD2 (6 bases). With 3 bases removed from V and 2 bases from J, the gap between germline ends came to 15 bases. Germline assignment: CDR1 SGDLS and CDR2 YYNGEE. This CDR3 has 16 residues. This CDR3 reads CASSGVSGLTYNEQFF. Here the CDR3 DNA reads TGTGCCAGCAGCGGGGTCAGCGGACTAACCTACAATGAGCAGTTCTTC.